The next 32 T cell receptor beta chains were all read from a single sample in a study of blood T cell repertoires in COVID-19. Method: immunoSEQ multiplex PCR; TCRdb's copy keeps in-frame clones and lacks some. Of some 130,000 clones detected, approximately 82% appear once; the ten largest clones hold roughly 9.7%. The sequenced sample consisted of peripheral blood. The receptor set was obtained from a man in his sixties who had recovered from COVID-19.

This clone turned up a few times. V is TRBV6-2 or TRBV6-3 and J is TRBJ1-1; the match to TRBD1 covers 12 bases. This CDR3 is 15 amino acids long. Germline trimming cut 2 bases from V and 6 bases from J; bases unmatched to any gene: 4. Germline-derived CDR1 and CDR2 are MNHEY and SVGEGT. DNA of the CDR3: TGTGCCAGCAGTTACGGGACAGGGGGCATCGCTGAAGCTTTCTTT. Translation: CASSYGTGGIAEAFF.

This clone was detected only once. This rearrangement joins TRBV7-2 to TRBJ2-6, with D tentatively TRBD2 (5 bases). The CDR3 sequence is 14 residues long. V was pared by 4 bases and J by 2 bases, with 6 bases between. Germline V CDR1 and CDR2: SGHTA, FQGNSA. CDR3 nucleotide sequence: TGTGCCAGCAGCTGGACTCCTGGGGCCAACGTCCTGACTTTC. Protein: CASSWTPGANVLTF.

The chain carries TRBV18 and TRBJ1-1; D gene unclear. Germline CDR1 KGHSH, CDR2 LQKENI. Between the trimmed V and J ends, which lost 6 bases and 4 bases, there was a span of 15 bases. The CDR3 has 14 amino acids. Here the CDR3 DNA reads TGTGCCAGCTCCTACGAACCCCGGAGCACTGAAGCTTTCTTT. It codes for CASSYEPRSTEAFF.

This rearrangement joins TRBV19 to TRBJ1-5; D is unresolved. Trimming left V 3 bases short and J 5 bases short, with 8 bases between. In germline, CDR1 is LNHDA, CDR2 SQIVND (reference sequence). The CDR3 is 13 amino acids. In DNA, the CDR3 is TGTGCCAGTAGTATGCAGGCTGATCAGCCCCAGCATTTT. This codes for CASSMQADQPQHF.

Only a few counts were recorded for this clone. The chain couples TRBV27 to TRBJ1-2; 11 bases are shared with TRBD1. The germline gives CDR1 MNHEY, CDR2 SMNVEV (reference sequence). The length of the CDR3 is 16 residues. V lost 6 bases, J lost 5 bases, and 11 bases stayed unmatched. The CDR3 nucleotides are TGTGCCAGCAGGGACCTAGGACAGGGGGCGCGATATGGCTACACCTTC. Translation gives CASRDLGQGARYGYTF.

The chain combines TRBV2 with TRBJ1-2; TRBD1 agrees at 7 bases. The CDR3 consists of 16 residues. Losses at the gene ends were 7 bases for V and 4 bases for J; bases not matched to a gene: 15. The germline CDR1 and CDR2 sequences are SNHLY and FYNNEI. CDR3 region: CASTSPEGARSYGYTF. In DNA form, the CDR3 reads TGTGCCAGCACTTCGCCAGAGGGGGCGCGGAGCTATGGCTACACCTTC.

This chain uses TRBV5-4 with TRBJ2-7, with D tentatively TRBD2 (6 bases). This CDR3 region has 16 residues. Germline V gives CDR1 SGHNT, CDR2 YYREEE (reference sequence). Trimming shortened V by 0 bases and J by 5 bases, and 18 bases separated the two germline ends. The CDR3 DNA follows: TGTGCCAGCAGCTTGGCAAGCTTCGGGGGAAAGGACGAGCAGTACTTC. Its protein product is CASSLASFGGKDEQYF. Full variable domain (remainder filled in from reference TRBV5-4 and TRBJ2-7): ETGVTQSPTHLIKTRGQQVTLRCSSQSGHNTVSWYQQALGQGPQFIFQYYREEENGRGNFPPRFSGLQFPNYSSELNVNALELDDSALYLCASSLASFGGKDEQYFGPGTRLTVT.

The rearrangement joins TRBV5-1 to TRBJ2-7, with 7 bases that match TRBD1. Germline CDR1 SGHRS, CDR2 YFSETQ. CDR3 length equals 11 residues. J was trimmed by 5 bases and V by 9 bases; bases with no gene match: 5. In DNA, the CDR3 is TGCGCCACCAACAGGGGCCACGAGCAGTACTTC. It encodes CATNRGHEQYF.

The count of this clone is one. The rearrangement joins TRBV2 to TRBJ1-4; the D gene is possibly TRBD1 (6 bases). Germline loops: CDR1 SNHLY, CDR2 FYNNEI. With 7 bases removed from V and 6 bases from J, the gap between germline ends came to 6 bases. CDR3 length equals 11 residues. The CDR3 DNA follows: TGTGCCAGCACAGGGGATGAAAAACTGTTTTTT. Its protein product is CASTGDEKLFF.

The chain carries TRBV11-2 and TRBJ1-2; D gene ambiguous. V lost 5 bases, J lost 8 bases, and 18 bases lay in between. CDR1 is SGHAT, CDR2 FQNNGV, per germline. This CDR3 has 14 residues. This CDR3 is CASSTRHGETGYTF. CDR3 nucleotide sequence: TGTGCCAGCAGCACTAGGCACGGTGAAACGGGCTACACCTTC. Looking up the rest from reference TRBV11-2 and TRBJ1-2 gives the full variable domain: EAGVAQSPRYKIIEKRQSVAFWCNPISGHATLYWYQQILGQGPKLLIQFQNNGVVDDSQLPKDRFSAERLKGVDSTLKIQPAKLEDSAVYLCASSTRHGETGYTFGSGTRLTVV.

This clone was seen repeatedly, ten times or more. The chain carries TRBV5-1 and TRBJ2-7, with 7 bases that match TRBD1. Germline loops: CDR1 SGHRS, CDR2 YFSETQ. Trimming cost V 1 base and J 9 bases; bases outside gene matches: 10. The CDR3 length is 14 residues. The CDR3 loop reads CASSLLSIRQGQYF. In DNA, the CDR3 is TGCGCCAGCAGCTTGCTCAGTATCCGACAGGGGCAGTACTTC.

The chain links TRBV6-5 to TRBJ1-2; 9 positions match TRBD1. The CDR3 totals 15 residues. V lost 2 bases and J lost 4; bases outside the gene matches: 5. The germline CDR1 and CDR2 sequences are MNHEY and SVGAGI. CDR3 DNA: TGTGCCAGCAGTTACCAGGGACAGGGAAGCTATGGCTACACCTTC. Translated: CASSYQGQGSYGYTF.

CDR3 bases: TGTGCCAGCAGCTTAGAGGGAGGAATCTCTGGGGCCAACGTCCTGACTTTC. Translated: CASSLEGGISGANVLTF. The chain joins TRBV13 to TRBJ2-6; D possibly corresponds to TRBD2 (6 bases). Trimming removed 1 base from V and 0 bases from J, with 10 bases in between. The V gene's germline CDR1 is PRHDT and CDR2 FYEKMQ (reference sequence). The CDR3 is 17 amino acids. Supplemented by reference TRBV13 and TRBJ2-6, the full variable domain reads AAGVIQSPRHLIKEKRETATLKCYPIPRHDTVYWYQQGPGQDPQFLISFYEKMQSDKGSIPDRFSAQQFSDYHSELNMSSLELGDSALYFCASSLEGGISGANVLTFGAGSRLTVL.

V and J are TRBV13 and TRBJ1-6; D may be TRBD1 (6 bases). V was shortened by 0 bases and J by 1 base, with 10 bases between the two germline ends. Germline CDR1 reads PRHDT; CDR2 reads FYEKMQ (reference sequence). The CDR3 covers 17 residues. CDR3 in DNA: TGTGCCAGCAGCTTAGGTTTCAGGGGTTCCTATAATTCACCCCTCCACTTT. Its protein is CASSLGFRGSYNSPLHF. The full variable domain, its missing parts supplied by reference TRBV13 and TRBJ1-6, is AAGVIQSPRHLIKEKRETATLKCYPIPRHDTVYWYQQGPGQDPQFLISFYEKMQSDKGSIPDRFSAQQFSDYHSELNMSSLELGDSALYFCASSLGFRGSYNSPLHFGNGTRLTVT.

By share, this clone ranks as medium-sized. J is TRBJ1-2 and V is TRBV28, with TRBD1 matching over 8 bases. The V and J ends lost 4 bases and 8 bases, in that order; junction bases with no gene match: 12. There are 15 residues in the CDR3. Per germline, CDR1 MDHEN and CDR2 SYDVKM. CDR3 region: CASSSYPGTGAGYTF. The CDR3 DNA is TGTGCCAGCAGTTCTTATCCCGGGACAGGCGCAGGCTACACCTTC.

The gene calls are TRBV5-1 and TRBJ2-3; 7 positions agree with TRBD1. V was pared by 7 bases and J by 2 bases, with 13 bases of the junction left unmatched. This CDR3 spans 16 amino acids. Germline CDR1 SGHRS, CDR2 YFSETQ. Written as DNA, the CDR3 is TGCGCCAGCGGCATTTCAAACAGGGGCTACACAGATACGCAGTATTTT. Translation: CASGISNRGYTDTQYF.

This clone was observed once. The gene calls are TRBV5-1 and TRBJ2-5; 8 nucleotides agree with TRBD1. The J segment lost 3 bases and the V segment lost 4 bases, leaving 5 bases of the junction unmatched. The CDR3 spans 14 residues. From germline, CDR1 is SGHRS and CDR2 YFSETQ. Here the CDR3 reads CASSAAGGKETQYF. The CDR3 DNA reads TGCGCCAGCAGCGCCGCAGGGGGCAAAGAGACCCAGTACTTC.

Comment on this clone: The junction shows a germline mismatch at one end, possibly a read error. The rearrangement uses TRBV29-1 and TRBJ2-1; 12 bases are shared with TRBD2. The CDR3 extends over 11 amino acids. In germline, CDR1 is SQVTM, CDR2 ANQGSEA. CDR3 region: CSVEGLAGGVF. In DNA, the CDR3 is TGCAGCGTTGAAGGCCTAGCGGGAGGGGTCTTC.

The chain employs TRBV11-3 and TRBJ2-1; TRBD2 matches 10 bases. Trimming took 6 bases from V and 4 from J; bases not matched to a gene: 6. This CDR3 has 15 residues. Germline CDR1 reads SGHNT; CDR2 reads YENEEA. The CDR3 nucleotides are TGTGCCAGCAGTCCTAGCGGGGGTTTGTACAATGAGCAGTTCTTC. It specifies CASSPSGGLYNEQFF.

The chain is built from TRBV29-1 and TRBJ2-1, with TRBD2 as a possible D gene (6 bases). Germline CDR1 reads SQVTM; CDR2 reads ANQGSEA. This CDR3 has 10 amino acids. V was cut by 7 bases and J by 8 bases, with 9 bases left in between. The CDR3 region is CSARDYEQFF. Written as DNA, the CDR3 is TGCAGCGCCCGGGACTATGAGCAGTTCTTC.

The chain links TRBV2 to TRBJ2-1; perhaps TRBD1 as D (5 bases). The CDR3 extends over 14 amino acids. V gave up 8 bases and J gave up 6 bases, with 17 bases separating them. Germline V lookup: CDR1 SNHLY, CDR2 FYNNEI. CDR3: CASAPGISFNEQFF. The CDR3 DNA sequence: TGTGCCAGCGCTCCAGGGATCTCTTTCAATGAGCAGTTCTTC.

The rearrangement joins TRBV6-2 or TRBV6-3 to TRBJ2-1, with D possibly being TRBD1 (6 bases). Germline V gives CDR1 MNHEY, CDR2 SVGEGT. The CDR3 length is 13 residues. The germline V and J ends were trimmed by 6 bases and 7 bases, with 13 bases remaining between them. The CDR3 sequence: CASSRTEANEQFF. The CDR3 DNA reads as TGTGCCAGCAGCCGGACAGAAGCTAATGAGCAGTTCTTC.

V is TRBV24-1 and J is TRBJ1-2, with D maybe TRBD1 (5 bases). This CDR3 has 15 amino acids. Germline CDR1 KGHDR, CDR2 SFDVKD. Deletions cut 2 bases from V and 8 bases from J, with 17 bases between. In DNA, the CDR3 is TGTGCCACCAGTGATTACCCAAGTGGGGGAGGAGGCTACACCTTC. Protein product: CATSDYPSGGGGYTF.

The rearrangement links TRBV7-2 to TRBJ2-2; a possible D gene is TRBD1 (6 bases). CDR1 SGHTA and CDR2 FQGNSA come from the germline V gene. The CDR3 totals 15 residues. V lost 5 bases and J 3 bases, leaving 13 bases between the germline ends. The CDR3 protein is CASSQDRTYTGELFF. For the CDR3, the DNA is TGTGCCAGCAGCCAAGACAGGACTTACACCGGGGAGCTGTTTTTT.

This chain connects TRBV19 to TRBJ1-5; D remains unclear. Germline assignment: CDR1 LNHDA and CDR2 SQIVND (reference sequence). V was cut by 6 bases and J by 0 bases, with 9 bases left in between. The CDR3 spans 14 residues. The CDR3 sequence is CASRTDHSNQPQHF. DNA for the CDR3: TGTGCCAGTAGAACAGATCATAGCAATCAGCCCCAGCATTTT. The whole variable domain, remainder taken from reference TRBV19 and TRBJ1-5, is DGGITQSPKYLFRKEGQNVTLSCEQNLNHDAMYWYRQDPGQGLRLIYYSQIVNDFQKGDIAEGYSVSREKKESFPLTVTSAQKNPTAFYLCASRTDHSNQPQHFGDGTRLSIL.

This clone was counted ten times or more. The V and J genes are TRBV19 and TRBJ2-1, with TRBD1 matching over 7 bases. In germline, CDR1 is LNHDA, CDR2 SQIVND (reference sequence). V was pared by 9 bases and J by 1 base, with 3 bases of the junction left unmatched. The length of the CDR3 is 13 residues. CDR3 bases: TGTGCCAGCGGGACAGTTTCCTACAATGAGCAGTTCTTC. The encoded protein is CASGTVSYNEQFF.

This chain connects TRBV6-1 to TRBJ1-2; a possible D gene is TRBD1 (5 bases). There are 16 residues in the CDR3. Germline loops: CDR1 MNHNS, CDR2 SASEGT. V was trimmed by 4 bases and J by 3 bases, leaving 18 bases between them. CDR3 sequence (DNA): TGTGCCAGCAGTGCCCCGGGGGGGAGCCTGGACTATGGCTACACCTTC. Amino acid sequence: CASSAPGGSLDYGYTF.

The chain has TRBV13 and TRBJ2-3; 12 nucleotides agree with TRBD2. Per germline, CDR1 PRHDT and CDR2 FYEKMQ (reference sequence). With V trimmed by 5 bases and J by 6 bases, 6 bases remained unmatched. This CDR3 region has 15 residues. CDR3: CASSRASGGVDTQYF. In nucleotides, the CDR3 is TGTGCCAGCAGCCGGGCTAGCGGGGGGGTGGATACGCAGTATTTT.

There are a few counts of this clone. The V call is TRBV4-2, the J call TRBJ2-7; the D gene is possibly TRBD2 (5 bases). This CDR3 comprises 15 residues. V was pared by 1 base and J by 0 bases, with 10 bases between. The germline V gene has CDR1 LGHNA and CDR2 YNFKEQ. CDR3 sequence reads: CASSQGGSVSYEQYF. For the CDR3, the DNA is TGTGCCAGCAGCCAAGGGGGTAGCGTCTCCTACGAGCAGTACTTC.

This rearrangement joins TRBV15 to TRBJ2-6; TRBD1 might be the D (5 bases). Germline V gene data show CDR1 as LNHNV and CDR2 as YYDKDF (reference sequence). This CDR3 comprises 18 residues. Trimming shortened V by 1 base and J by 0 bases, and 13 bases separated the two germline ends. The CDR3 reads CATSRVGSGRSGANVLTF. The CDR3 DNA sequence: TGTGCCACCAGCAGAGTGGGGTCAGGGCGCTCTGGGGCCAACGTCCTGACTTTC.

This clone was picked up one time. The rearrangement links TRBV9 to TRBJ2-6, with 11 nucleotides matching TRBD1. The trim removed 8 bases at V and 0 bases at J, leaving 7 bases unmatched. Germline-derived CDR1 and CDR2 are SGDLS and YYNGEE. This CDR3 comprises 17 residues. CDR3 amino acids: CASDLGTGGSGANVLTF. The DNA of the CDR3 is TGTGCCAGTGACCTCGGGACAGGGGGCTCTGGGGCCAACGTCCTGACTTTC.

In its sample, this clone was seen a few times. The CDR3 protein is CASSQALAGGYTEAFF. CDR3 coding DNA: TGTGCCAGCAGCCAAGCACTAGCAGGCGGGTACACTGAAGCTTTCTTT. This chain links TRBV14 with TRBJ1-1, with D unresolved. V was pared by 1 base and J by 3 bases, with 15 bases between. The germline CDR1 and CDR2 sequences are SGHDN and FVKESK. The CDR3 totals 16 residues.